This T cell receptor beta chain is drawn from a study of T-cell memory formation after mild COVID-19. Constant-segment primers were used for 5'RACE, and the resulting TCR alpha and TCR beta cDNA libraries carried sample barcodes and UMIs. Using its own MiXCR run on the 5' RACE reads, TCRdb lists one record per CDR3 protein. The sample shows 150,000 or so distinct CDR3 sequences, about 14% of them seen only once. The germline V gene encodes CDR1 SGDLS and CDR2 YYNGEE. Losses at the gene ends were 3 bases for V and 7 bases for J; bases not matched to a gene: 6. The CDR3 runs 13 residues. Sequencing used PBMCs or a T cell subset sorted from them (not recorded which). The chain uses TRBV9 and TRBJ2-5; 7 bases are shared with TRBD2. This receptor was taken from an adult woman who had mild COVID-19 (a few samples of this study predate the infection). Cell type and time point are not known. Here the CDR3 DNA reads TGTGCCAGCAGCGACTCAACGGGGGGGACCCAGTACTTC. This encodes CASSDSTGGTQYF.